Shown below are 13 T cell receptor beta chains from a single sample sequenced in a study of T cell responses to AZD1222 COVID-19 vaccine. Profiling relied on immunoSEQ multiplex PCR, and the TCRdb table lists in-frame clones only, not all of them. The sample has about 150,000 clones; more than 85% are singletons. The sequences come from peripheral blood, collected on day 0 of AZD1222 vaccination. The source of these receptors is an adult in good health.

V and J are TRBV27 and TRBJ2-1; tentatively, D is TRBD2 (7 bases). V shed 3 bases and J shed 3 bases, with 12 bases lying between them. This CDR3 has 15 amino acids. The germline V gene encodes CDR1 MNHEY and CDR2 SMNVEV (reference sequence). CDR3 DNA sequence: TGTGCCAGCAGTTTTCGGGGGGCCCTCTACAATGAGCAGTTCTTC. Its translation: CASSFRGALYNEQFF.

Written as DNA, the CDR3 is TGTGCCTGGAGTATAGTGACAGGGGGAGGGAATGAGCAGTTCTTC. Amino acids: CAWSIVTGGGNEQFF. The gene calls are TRBV30 and TRBJ2-1, with 9 positions matching TRBD1. The CDR3 loop spans 15 amino acids. Germline loops: CDR1 GTSNPN, CDR2 SVGIG (reference sequence). The ends lost 2 bases at V and 7 bases at J; junction bases unmatched: 9.

The chain couples TRBV5-1 to TRBJ2-3; 8 positions match TRBD2. The CDR3 loop spans 15 amino acids. In germline, CDR1 is SGHRS, CDR2 YFSETQ. V was clipped by 5 bases and J by 6 bases; unmatched bases: 11. The CDR3 loop reads CASSILGGAADTQYF. In nucleotides, the CDR3 is TGCGCCAGCAGTATTCTCGGGGGGGCCGCGGATACGCAGTATTTT.

V and J are TRBV5-1 and TRBJ1-2; possibly TRBD1 for D (6 bases). Trimming removed 2 bases from V and 0 bases from J, with 17 bases in between. Germline V gene data show CDR1 as SGHRS and CDR2 as YFSETQ. The CDR3 sequence is 17 residues long. The CDR3 DNA reads TGCGCCAGCAGCTTATTATCGGGGGCTACGGCTAACTATGGCTACACCTTC. The encoded protein is CASSLLSGATANYGYTF.

The rearrangement uses TRBV11-3 and TRBJ2-7, with D perhaps matching TRBD1 (6 bases). V lost 2 bases to trimming and J lost 3 bases, with 20 bases between them. In germline, CDR1 is SGHNT, CDR2 YENEEA. CDR3 size: 17 residues. The CDR3: CASSLTLRDRTVYEQYF. Written as DNA, the CDR3 is TGTGCCAGCAGCTTAACGCTCCGTGACAGGACTGTCTACGAGCAGTACTTC.

This clone was detected once. The CDR3 reads CASRKGPQNSGNTIYF. The CDR3 region has the DNA TGTGCCAGTAGGAAGGGACCGCAAAACTCTGGAAACACCATATATTTT. This chain uses TRBV19 with TRBJ1-3, with a weak D call TRBD1 (5 bases). In germline, CDR1 is LNHDA, CDR2 SQIVND (reference sequence). The CDR3 has 16 residues. Between the trimmed V and J ends, which lost 6 bases and 0 bases, there was a span of 15 bases. Full variable domain (remainder filled in from reference TRBV19 and TRBJ1-3): DGGITQSPKYLFRKEGQNVTLSCEQNLNHDAMYWYRQDPGQGLRLIYYSQIVNDFQKGDIAEGYSVSREKKESFPLTVTSAQKNPTAFYLCASRKGPQNSGNTIYFGEGSWLTVV.

The CDR3, as DNA: TGTGCCACCAGCAGAGATCCAGACAGTCACTACGAGCAGTACTTC. It is translated as CATSRDPDSHYEQYF. The V call is TRBV15, the J call TRBJ2-7; D possibly corresponds to TRBD1 (5 bases). CDR3 length: 15 amino acids. The germline V gene encodes CDR1 LNHNV and CDR2 YYDKDF (reference sequence). Between the trimmed V and J ends, which lost 0 bases and 3 bases, there was a span of 12 bases.

V and J are TRBV10-2 and TRBJ2-5; D uncertain. Germline CDR1 WSHSY, CDR2 SAAADI. The ends were cut back, 5 bases at V and 3 bases at J, with 10 bases in the middle. CDR3 size: 13 residues. CDR3: CASSLTAEETQYF. CDR3 DNA: TGCGCCAGCAGTCTTACGGCGGAAGAGACCCAGTACTTC.

The chain has TRBV15 and TRBJ1-5; D is unresolved. Per the germline V gene, CDR1 is LNHNV and CDR2 is YYDKDF (reference sequence). Trimming left V 0 bases short and J 3 bases short, with 9 bases between. The CDR3 covers 15 residues. Here the CDR3 reads CATSRDRAYNQPQHF. The DNA of the CDR3 is TGTGCCACCAGCAGAGACCGGGCCTACAATCAGCCCCAGCATTTT.

The V gene is TRBV28, the J gene TRBJ1-1; perhaps TRBD1 as D (5 bases). CDR3 length: 15 residues. Trimming cost V 8 bases and J 5 bases, with 21 bases left between them. The V gene's germline CDR1 is MDHEN and CDR2 SYDVKM. The DNA for the CDR3 is TGTGCCAGCTTGAGTGCTGGGACCCCTCGGACTGAAGCTTTCTTT. This codes for CASLSAGTPRTEAFF.

CDR3: CASSPRLPRERGNTIYF. The CDR3 DNA is TGTGCCAGCTCACCACGGCTTCCCAGAGAGAGGGGAAACACCATATATTTT. The chain is built from TRBV18 and TRBJ1-3; the D is unclear. The CDR3 runs to 17 residues. Germline V gives CDR1 KGHSH, CDR2 LQKENI. V was trimmed by 1 base and J by 4 bases, leaving 17 bases between them.

This chain's CDR3 is CASQSGGRQETQYF. Written as DNA, the CDR3 is TGTGCCAGCCAATCCGGGGGGCGGCAAGAGACCCAGTACTTC. The chain recombines TRBV3-1 (or the pseudogene TRBV3-2) with TRBJ2-5, with D possibly TRBD2 on 7 matching bases. Trimming left V 8 bases short and J 2 bases short, with 15 bases between. Germline values: CDR1 LGHDT, CDR2 YNNKEL (reference sequence). This CDR3 spans 14 amino acids.

V usage is TRBV5-8 and J usage is TRBJ1-5; a possible D gene is TRBD1 (6 bases). This CDR3 has 17 residues. Germline CDR1 reads SGHTS; CDR2 reads YDEGEE. V was trimmed by 4 bases and J by 2 bases, leaving 19 bases between them. Here the CDR3 DNA reads TGTGCCAGCAGCCCACCCGGGACAAACTATCGCAATCAGCCCCAGCATTTT. Its protein is CASSPPGTNYRNQPQHF.